The text below deals with one T cell receptor (beta chain). The data stem from a study of blood T cell repertoires in COVID-19. For the study at large: The United States, Italy and Spain were the sources of the acute and convalescent COVID-19 samples. PBMCs, B-cell-depleted T cells, or T cells provided the cDNA or gDNA that made up the material.

CDR1 is SGHTS and CDR2 is YDEGEE in the germline V gene. Trimming cost V 4 bases and J 10 bases, with 25 bases left between them. CDR3 length: 16 amino acids. Clones were sequenced by immunoSEQ multiplex PCR, and TCRdb holds only the in-frame ones, with some missing. The data hold over 35,000 clones, with about 90% observed a single time. Sequencing was carried out using peripheral blood. V is TRBV5-8 and J is TRBJ2-3; D might be TRBD2 (6 bases). The sequence derives from a man in his fifties with acute or convalescent COVID-19. CDR3 in DNA: TGTGCCAGCAGCGACGGGACTCCCGGTATAGCAATCGCGCAGTATTTT. It encodes CASSDGTPGIAIAQYF.